This TCR beta chain was profiled in a study of CD8+ T cells in alopecia areata. The CDR3 length is 15 residues. CDR1 and CDR2 (germline): GTSNPN, SVGIG (reference sequence). The V and J ends lost 5 bases and 0 bases respectively, with 16 bases between them. Both peripheral blood and punch biopsies of lesional scalp skin were obtained from patients who had alopecia areata. It was cDNA, reverse transcribed from extracted RNA, that served as the sequencing template. Profiling relied on immunoSEQ multiplex PCR, and the TCRdb table lists in-frame clones only, not all of them. The sample shows about 180,000 clones, around 63% of them seen only once.

The specimen comprised CD4+ T cells sorted from blood, sampled at week 0. The receptor comes from a human donor with alopecia areata. The chain is built from TRBV30 and TRBJ1-2, with D hard to call. CDR3 nucleotides: TGTGCCTGGGGAGCATTAGGACCGACTAACTATGGCTACACCTTC. Its protein is CAWGALGPTNYGYTF.